This TCR beta chain was recorded in a study of blood T cell repertoires in COVID-19. Across the whole study: Sites in the United States, Italy and Spain provided acute and convalescent COVID-19 samples. PBMCs, B-cell-depleted T cells, or T cells were the source of the cDNA or gDNA that made up the material.

This table comes from immunoSEQ multiplex PCR, and its TCRdb copy is limited to in-frame clones, with some not included. The profile shows roughly 60,000 clones, 75% to 80% of them singletons. The sample holds a few counts of this clone. Germline CDR1 MNHNS, CDR2 SASEGT. With V trimmed by 0 bases and J by 4 bases, 5 bases remained unmatched. This CDR3 comprises 15 residues. This chain joins TRBV6-1 and TRBJ1-2, with TRBD1 matching over 7 bases. Sequenced sample: peripheral blood. The sequence derives from a human donor in a cohort sampled during active COVID-19. The DNA of the CDR3 is TGTGCCAGCAGTGAAGCGACAGGGTATGCCTATGGCTACACCTTC. This encodes CASSEATGYAYGYTF.